This is a list of T cell receptor beta chains from one sample in a study of blood T cells in healthy people across ages. Each CDR3 protein gets one entry after TCRdb re-called the 5' RACE reads with MiXCR. The sample has hundreds of thousands of distinct CDR3 sequences, approximately 30% seen once; the top ten hold around a sixth. Sequencing used blood. These receptors originate from a woman of 80 years or more in good health. The CDR3 runs from the conserved cysteine through the conserved F or W. The D gene is left open where the match is weak. Part of the rows lack a size; the others show once, few, many or a class for expanded clones.

J,D,V,size,DNA,CDR3
TRBJ1-6,NA,TRBV7-9,NA,TGTGCCAGCAGCCCCGGTTGGGCAGATTCTTCACCCCTCCACTTT,CASSPGWADSSPLHF
TRBJ2-7,NA,TRBV7-2,NA,TGTGCCAGCAGCCTAGTCGTAGGGGGCGAGCAGTACTTC,CASSLVVGGEQYF
TRBJ1-1,TRBD1,TRBV20-1,NA,TGCAGTGCTCAGGGGGATCGCACTGAAGCTTTCTTT,CSAQGDRTEAFF
TRBJ1-5,NA,TRBV5-4,few,TGTGCCAGCAGCTACTTCAGTAGCAATCAGCCCCAGCATTTT,CASSYFSSNQPQHF
TRBJ1-1,NA,TRBV6-1,NA,TGTGCCAGCAGTAGTAAGATGAACACTGAAGCTTTCTTT,CASSSKMNTEAFF
TRBJ2-1,NA,TRBV6-1,NA,TGTGCCAGCAGTACGGGCAAGAACTTTCAAGAGACCCAGTTCTTC,CASSTGKNFQETQFF
TRBJ2-7,NA,TRBV6-1,many,TGTGCCAGCAGTGAAGCGGGCGGTAGAATCCATGAGCAGTACTTC,CASSEAGGRIHEQYF
TRBJ2-7,NA,TRBV20-1,many,TGCAGTGCCTCCCGCAGGATGGCAACAAGGAGCTCCTACGAGCAGTACTTC,CSASRRMATRSSYEQYF
TRBJ2-7,NA,TRBV20-1,many,TGCAGTGCTAGGGGGACGGGGCCTGAGCAGTACTTC,CSARGTGPEQYF
TRBJ2-7,NA,TRBV7-9,many,TGTGCCAGCAGCTTAGAAAAGTACGAGCAGTACTTC,CASSLEKYEQYF
TRBJ2-4,NA,TRBV27,many,TGTGCCAGCAGTTCTAGGTCTGGGACGATACTAGCCAAAAACATTCAGTACTTC,CASSSRSGTILAKNIQYF
TRBJ2-7,TRBD2,TRBV20-1,NA,TGCAGTGCTAGAGAACTAGCGGTAGCCTACGAGCAGTACTTC,CSARELAVAYEQYF
TRBJ1-4,NA,TRBV6-5,many,TGTGCCAGCAGTTACTCGTCAAGTGGCCAGGGCGGCCGACGGGAAAAACTGTTTTTT,CASSYSSSGQGGRREKLFF
TRBJ1-6,TRBD1,TRBV2,NA,TGTGCCAGCAGCGAACTAACAGGGGGCAAGTCACCCCTCCACTTT,CASSELTGGKSPLHF
TRBJ1-1,TRBD1,TRBV5-1,NA,TGCGCCAGCAGCTTTACAGGGGCCGACACTGAAGCTTTCTTT,CASSFTGADTEAFF
TRBJ1-5,TRBD1,TRBV6-2/TRBV6-3,few,TGTGCCAGCAGTCCCCACCTCGGACAGGGCAGGGGTCGAGGGCATCAGCCCCAGCATTTT,CASSPHLGQGRGRGHQPQHF
TRBJ2-4,NA,TRBV18,many,TGTGCCAGCTCACCACCCTCGGGCGTCGGAAACATTCAGTACTTC,CASSPPSGVGNIQYF
TRBJ1-5,NA,TRBV29-1,many,TGCAGCGTGGGGTATAGCAATCAGCCCCAGCATTTT,CSVGYSNQPQHF
TRBJ2-1,NA,TRBV7-2,NA,TGTGCCAGCAGCTTAGTACTAGCCAATGAGCAGTTCTTC,CASSLVLANEQFF
TRBJ1-1,NA,TRBV20-1,few,TGCAGTGCGGGCGTGAGTGTCGGGCTTGAAGCTTTCTTT,CSAGVSVGLEAFF
TRBJ1-1,NA,TRBV6-1,NA,TGTGCCAGCAGTGAATTCGTCCGGCTGGCTTTCTTT,CASSEFVRLAFF
TRBJ1-2,NA,TRBV3-1,few,TGTGCCAGCAGCCAAGATCGTGGGGTTGGCTACACCTTC,CASSQDRGVGYTF
TRBJ2-5,NA,TRBV30,NA,TGTGCCTGGAGTCCCCGTATTGGGATGGAAGGGACCCAGTACTTC,CAWSPRIGMEGTQYF
TRBJ2-6,NA,TRBV11-1,many,TGTGCCAGCAGCACTGACCGGCCAGGTCGCTCTGGGGCCAACGTCCTGACTTTC,CASSTDRPGRSGANVLTF
TRBJ1-1,NA,TRBV6-6,NA,TGTGCCAGCAGTTCTACCTCAGGGTTGAAGAACACTGAAGCTTTCTTT,CASSSTSGLKNTEAFF
TRBJ1-5,TRBD1,TRBV12-3/TRBV12-4,many,TGTGCCAGCAGTGCCGCGACAGGGCATCAGCATTTT,CASSAATGHQHF
TRBJ2-2,NA,TRBV7-3,once,TGTGCCAGCAGCCGGACGGGGGATCGTATCGGGGAGCTGTTTTTT,CASSRTGDRIGELFF
TRBJ1-2,NA,TRBV20-1,many,TGCAGTGTTCCCAGGGAGGGGTATGGCTACACCTTC,CSVPREGYGYTF
TRBJ2-7,NA,TRBV6-6,many,TGTGCCAGCAGGGACGGACAGAACGAGCAGTACTTC,CASRDGQNEQYF
TRBJ1-1,NA,TRBV10-3,many,TGTGCCATCAGAACAGGGAACACTGAAGCTTTCTTT,CAIRTGNTEAFF
TRBJ2-6,NA,TRBV5-6,many,TGTGCCAGCAGACCGGGCGTACAGGCGGCCAACGTCCTGACTTTC,CASRPGVQAANVLTF
TRBJ2-3,TRBD1,TRBV2,NA,TGTGCCAGCAAACCGGGACAGTCTACATATACGCAGTATTTT,CASKPGQSTYTQYF
TRBJ2-1,TRBD1,TRBV3-1,many,TGTGCCAGCAGCCCTGGACAGGGGGAGTACAATGAGCAGTTCTTC,CASSPGQGEYNEQFF
TRBJ2-3,TRBD2,TRBV4-2,NA,TGTGCCAGCAGCCAAGAAGGCGGGGGGGCGATTAGCACAGATACGCAGTATTTT,CASSQEGGGAISTDTQYF
TRBJ1-2,NA,TRBV30,few,TGTGCCTGGAGTGGCCAGGGTTTCGCCGACTACACCTTC,CAWSGQGFADYTF
TRBJ2-3,NA,TRBV5-1,many,TGCGCCAGCAGCCCGCAAGATTATCCTAGCACAGATACGCAGTATTTT,CASSPQDYPSTDTQYF
TRBJ1-6,NA,TRBV3-1,many,TGTGCCAGCAGTCGAAGCCTTTCACCCCTCCACTTT,CASSRSLSPLHF
TRBJ2-5,NA,TRBV30,many,TGTGCCTCCCGGGTAATTGGGACCCAGTACTTC,CASRVIGTQYF
TRBJ2-5,TRBD2,TRBV20-1,NA,TGCAGTGCTACATGGGCTAGCGGACTTCAAGAGACCCAGTACTTC,CSATWASGLQETQYF
TRBJ1-2,NA,TRBV2,many,TGTGCCAGCAGTGATGATGAGACTAACTATGGCTACACCTTC,CASSDDETNYGYTF
TRBJ2-1,NA,TRBV4-2,few,TGTGCCAGCAGACAGACAGGCTACAATGAGCAGTTCTTC,CASRQTGYNEQFF
TRBJ2-5,NA,TRBV7-2,many,TGTGCCAGCAGCTTAGGGGGGGGCCGCCAGACCCAGTACTTC,CASSLGGGRQTQYF
TRBJ1-3,NA,TRBV10-3,NA,TGTGCCATCACCCCAGACGGGACTGGCGGAGGAAACACCATATATTTT,CAITPDGTGGGNTIYF
TRBJ1-1,NA,TRBV28,NA,TGTGCCAGCACCCCCCGTGGGAGGGCCATGAACACTGAAGCTTTCTTT,CASTPRGRAMNTEAFF
TRBJ2-7,TRBD1,TRBV6-2/TRBV6-3,NA,TGTGCCAGCAGTTACTCGGACAGGGAGAGACCCCAGTACTTC,CASSYSDRERPQYF
TRBJ1-4,NA,TRBV27,many,TGTGCCAGCAGTTTATGGAGCACTAATGAAAAACTGTTTTTT,CASSLWSTNEKLFF
TRBJ2-7,NA,TRBV9,NA,TGTGCCAGCAGTGTCTCGTCTAAATCCTTGGCCTACGAGCAGTACTTC,CASSVSSKSLAYEQYF
TRBJ1-3,NA,TRBV28,few,TGTGCCAGCAGTCCCCCCCGAAGCTCTGGAAACACCATATATTTT,CASSPPRSSGNTIYF
TRBJ2-3,NA,TRBV12-5,NA,TGTGCTAGTGGTTTGGGCGCTGACACAGATACGCAGTATTTT,CASGLGADTDTQYF
TRBJ2-5,TRBD1,TRBV4-1,NA,TGCGCCAGCAGCCAGGGACAGCGAGAGACCCAGTACTTC,CASSQGQRETQYF
TRBJ2-1,NA,TRBV24-1,NA,TGTGCCACCAGTGACAGGCAGGGGTCATACAATGAGCAGTTCTTC,CATSDRQGSYNEQFF
TRBJ2-7,TRBD1,TRBV6-2/TRBV6-3,many,TGTGCCAGCAGCCAGGACAGGGGGCGAGGGAAGCAGTACTTC,CASSQDRGRGKQYF